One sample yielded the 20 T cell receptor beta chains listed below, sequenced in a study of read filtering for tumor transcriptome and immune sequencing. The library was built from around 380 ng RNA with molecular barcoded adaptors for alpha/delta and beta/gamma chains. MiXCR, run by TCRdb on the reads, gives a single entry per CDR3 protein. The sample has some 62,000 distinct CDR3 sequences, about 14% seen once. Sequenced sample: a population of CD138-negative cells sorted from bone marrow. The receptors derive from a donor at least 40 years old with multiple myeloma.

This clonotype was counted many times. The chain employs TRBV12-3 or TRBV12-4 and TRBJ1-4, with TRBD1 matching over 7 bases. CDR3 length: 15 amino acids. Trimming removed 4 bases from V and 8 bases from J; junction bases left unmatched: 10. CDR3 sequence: CASSSSDRVGEKLFF. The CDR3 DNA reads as TGTGCCAGCAGTTCCTCCGACAGGGTCGGCGAAAAACTGTTTTTT.

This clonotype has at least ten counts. DNA of the CDR3: TGTGCCAGCAGCTACTCCTACAGCCGGATCGCTGGCTACACCTTC. Protein: CASSYSYSRIAGYTF. The genes are TRBV7-2 and TRBJ1-2, with no clear D. The CDR3 is made up of 15 amino acids. V dropped 4 bases and J dropped 7 bases, with 19 bases sitting between them. Germline loops: CDR1 SGHTA, CDR2 FQGNSA.

The CDR3, as DNA: TGTGCCAGCAGTTTAGACACAGATACGCAGTATTTT. This translates into CASSLDTDTQYF. This chain uses TRBV12-3 or TRBV12-4 with TRBJ2-3; no clear D gene. V was shortened by 1 base and J by 2 bases, with 1 base between the two germline ends. This CDR3 is 12 amino acids long.

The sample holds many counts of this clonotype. The CDR3 nucleotides read TGCGCCAGCAGCTTGGGACAGGGGATTTGGGAGCAGTACTTC. Translating gives CASSLGQGIWEQYF. The chain joins TRBV5-1 to TRBJ2-7; 8 positions agree with TRBD1. This CDR3 is built from 14 residues. J gave up 7 bases and V 0 bases, and 6 bases lay outside the gene matches. Germline-derived CDR1 and CDR2 are SGHRS and YFSETQ.

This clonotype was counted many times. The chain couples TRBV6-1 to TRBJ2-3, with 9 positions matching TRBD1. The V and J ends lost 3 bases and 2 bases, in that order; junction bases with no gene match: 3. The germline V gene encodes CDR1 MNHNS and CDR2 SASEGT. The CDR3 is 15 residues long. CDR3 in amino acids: CASSEGQGFTDTQYF. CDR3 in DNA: TGTGCCAGCAGTGAGGGACAGGGATTCACAGATACGCAGTATTTT.

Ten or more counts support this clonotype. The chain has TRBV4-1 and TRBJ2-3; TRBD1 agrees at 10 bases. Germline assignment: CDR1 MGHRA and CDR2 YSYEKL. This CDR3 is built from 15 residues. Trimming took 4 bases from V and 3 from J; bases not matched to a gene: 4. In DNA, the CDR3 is TGCGCCAGCAGCCCGCCGGGACAGGGGACAGATACGCAGTATTTT. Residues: CASSPPGQGTDTQYF.

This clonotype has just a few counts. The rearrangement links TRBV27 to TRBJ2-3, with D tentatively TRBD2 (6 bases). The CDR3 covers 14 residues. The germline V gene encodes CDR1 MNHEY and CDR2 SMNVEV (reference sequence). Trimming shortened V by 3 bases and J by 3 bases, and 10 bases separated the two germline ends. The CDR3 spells CASSLSGRTDTQYF. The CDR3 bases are TGTGCCAGCAGTTTGTCAGGGAGGACAGATACGCAGTATTTT.

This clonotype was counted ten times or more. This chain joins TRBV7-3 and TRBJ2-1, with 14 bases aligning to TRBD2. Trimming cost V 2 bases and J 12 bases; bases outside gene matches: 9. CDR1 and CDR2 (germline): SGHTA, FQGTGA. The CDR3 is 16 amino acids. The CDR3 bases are TGTGCCAGCAGCTTACTAGGACTAGCGGGAGGAGGTGGGCAGTTCTTC. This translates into CASSLLGLAGGGGQFF.

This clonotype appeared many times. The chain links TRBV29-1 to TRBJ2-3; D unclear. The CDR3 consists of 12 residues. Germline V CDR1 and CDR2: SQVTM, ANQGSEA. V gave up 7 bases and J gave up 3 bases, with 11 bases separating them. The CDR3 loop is CSAKRSTDTQYF. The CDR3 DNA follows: TGCAGCGCCAAGAGATCGACAGATACGCAGTATTTT.

This CDR3 reads CSTRQGGGMNTEAFF. In DNA form, the CDR3 reads TGCAGCACCAGACAGGGAGGGGGCATGAACACTGAAGCTTTCTTT. This chain uses TRBV29-1 with TRBJ1-1, with 7 positions matching TRBD1. This CDR3 has 15 residues. The V gene's germline CDR1 is SQVTM and CDR2 ANQGSEA. Trimming took 8 bases from V and 0 from J; bases not matched to a gene: 12.

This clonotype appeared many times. The CDR3 region has the DNA TGTGCCAGCAGCTTTACCGGGACTAGCAATGAGCAGTTCTTC. Encoded protein: CASSFTGTSNEQFF. The chain combines TRBV5-6 with TRBJ2-1; 8 nucleotides match TRBD2. The CDR3 totals 14 residues. The trim removed 2 bases at V and 6 bases at J, leaving 4 bases unmatched. CDR1 is SGHDT and CDR2 is YYEEEE in the germline V gene.

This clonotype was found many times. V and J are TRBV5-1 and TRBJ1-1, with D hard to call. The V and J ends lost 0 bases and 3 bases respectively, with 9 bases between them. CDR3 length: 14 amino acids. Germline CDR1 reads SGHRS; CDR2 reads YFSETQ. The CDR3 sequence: CASSLDSSHTEAFF. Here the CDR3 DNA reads TGCGCCAGCAGCTTGGACAGTTCCCACACTGAAGCTTTCTTT.

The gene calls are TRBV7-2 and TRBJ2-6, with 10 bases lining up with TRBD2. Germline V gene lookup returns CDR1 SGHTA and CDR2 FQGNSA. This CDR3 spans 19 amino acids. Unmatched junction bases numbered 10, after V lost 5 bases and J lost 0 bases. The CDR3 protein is CASSATLAGVASGANVLTF. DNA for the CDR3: TGTGCCAGCAGCGCAACTCTAGCGGGAGTCGCCTCTGGGGCCAACGTCCTGACTTTC.

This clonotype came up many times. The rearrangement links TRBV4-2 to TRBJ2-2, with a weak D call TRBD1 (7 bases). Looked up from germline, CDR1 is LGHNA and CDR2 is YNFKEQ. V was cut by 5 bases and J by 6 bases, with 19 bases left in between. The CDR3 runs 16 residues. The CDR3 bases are TGTGCCAGCAGCTCGGGGGTCCGGGACAGAGCCGGGGAGCTGTTTTTT. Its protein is CASSSGVRDRAGELFF.

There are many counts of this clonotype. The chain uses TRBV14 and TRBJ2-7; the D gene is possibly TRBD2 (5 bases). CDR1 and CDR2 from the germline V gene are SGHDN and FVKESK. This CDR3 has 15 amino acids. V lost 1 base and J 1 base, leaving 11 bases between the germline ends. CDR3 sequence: CASSQGSGRSYEQYF. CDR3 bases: TGTGCCAGCAGCCAAGGGAGCGGCCGATCCTACGAGCAGTACTTC.

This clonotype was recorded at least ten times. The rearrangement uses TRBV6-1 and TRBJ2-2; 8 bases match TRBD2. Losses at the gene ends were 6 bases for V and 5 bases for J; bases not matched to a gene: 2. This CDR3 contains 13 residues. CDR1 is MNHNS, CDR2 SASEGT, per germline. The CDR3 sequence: CASSASGTGELFF. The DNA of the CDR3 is TGTGCCAGCAGCGCTAGCGGGACCGGGGAGCTGTTTTTT.

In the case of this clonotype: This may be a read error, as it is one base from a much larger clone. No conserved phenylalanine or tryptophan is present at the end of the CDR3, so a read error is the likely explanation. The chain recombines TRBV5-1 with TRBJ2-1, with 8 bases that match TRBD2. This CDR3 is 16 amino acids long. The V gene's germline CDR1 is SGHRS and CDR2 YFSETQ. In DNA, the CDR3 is TGCGCCAGCAGCTTGGCCGGGTTAGCGGGATACAGTGAGCAGTTCCTC. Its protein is CASSLAGLAGYSEQFL.

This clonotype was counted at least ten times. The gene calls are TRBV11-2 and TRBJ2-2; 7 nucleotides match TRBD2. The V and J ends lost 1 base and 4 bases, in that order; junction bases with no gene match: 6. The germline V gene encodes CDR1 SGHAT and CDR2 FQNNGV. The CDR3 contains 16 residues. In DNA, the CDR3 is TGTGCCAGCAGCTTAGGACGCGGCGGGAGCACCGGGGAGCTGTTTTTT. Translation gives CASSLGRGGSTGELFF.

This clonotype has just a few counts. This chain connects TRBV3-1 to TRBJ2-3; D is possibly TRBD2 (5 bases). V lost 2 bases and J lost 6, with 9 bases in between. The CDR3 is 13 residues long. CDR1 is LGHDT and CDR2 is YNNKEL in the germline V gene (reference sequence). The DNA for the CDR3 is TGTGCCAGCAGCCAACGGGGAATGGATACGCAGTATTTT. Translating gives CASSQRGMDTQYF.

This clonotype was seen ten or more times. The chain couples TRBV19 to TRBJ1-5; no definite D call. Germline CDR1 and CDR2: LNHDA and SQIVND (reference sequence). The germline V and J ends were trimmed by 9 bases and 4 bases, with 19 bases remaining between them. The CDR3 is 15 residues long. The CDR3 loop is CASRADSGVNQPQHF. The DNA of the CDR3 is TGTGCCAGCCGGGCCGACTCAGGCGTAAATCAGCCCCAGCATTTT.